This T cell receptor (beta chain) was sequenced during a study of resident and recirculating memory T cells in vitiligo. Study conclusions and caveats: Vitiligo lesions lacked a unique dominant clone, and clonality varied.

No change in lesions over the prior 6 months defined stable disease. No patient showed confetti depigmentation, a clinical sign of active disease. Turning to this clone: Its antigen is still unknown.

Sequenced by immunoSEQ multiplex PCR; TCRdb stores in-frame clones only, minus some. The sample yields roughly 76,000 clones, about nine tenths seen once. J gave up 0 bases and V 3 bases, and 8 bases lay outside the gene matches. Per germline, CDR1 SGHTA and CDR2 FQGNSA. The CDR3 is 18 residues long. Material for sequencing was blood. The chain is built from TRBV7-2 and TRBJ2-3, with TRBD2 matching 11 bases. The sequence was collected from a male donor with vitiligo. The CDR3 DNA follows: TGTGCCAGCAGCTTGCTAGCGGGGGGACCACTTAGCACAGATACGCAGTATTTT. Encoded protein: CASSLLAGGPLSTDTQYF. The variable domain in full, with the rest retrieved from reference TRBV7-2 and TRBJ2-3, is GAGVSQSPSNKVTEKGKDVELRCDPISGHTALYWYRQSLGQGLEFLIYFQGNSAPDKSGLPSDRFSAERTGGSVSTLTIQRTQQEDSAVYLCASSLLAGGPLSTDTQYFGPGTRLTVL.